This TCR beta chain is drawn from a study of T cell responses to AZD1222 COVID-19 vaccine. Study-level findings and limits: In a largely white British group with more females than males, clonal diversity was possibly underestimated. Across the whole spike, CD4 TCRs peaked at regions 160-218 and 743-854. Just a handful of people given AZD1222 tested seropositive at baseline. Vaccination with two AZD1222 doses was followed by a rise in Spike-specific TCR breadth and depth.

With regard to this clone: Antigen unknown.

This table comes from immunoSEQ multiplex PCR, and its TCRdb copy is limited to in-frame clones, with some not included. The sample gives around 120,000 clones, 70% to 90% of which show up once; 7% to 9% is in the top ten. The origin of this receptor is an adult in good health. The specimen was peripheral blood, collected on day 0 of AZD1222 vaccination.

CDR3 nucleotide sequence: TGTGCCAGCAGCGCATCACCGGGACAGGCAGTCGATTATGGCTACACCTTC. This gives the protein CASSASPGQAVDYGYTF. The chain has TRBV7-9 and TRBJ1-2, with TRBD1 matching 8 bases. The CDR3 loop spans 17 amino acids. Per germline, CDR1 SEHNR and CDR2 FQNEAQ (reference sequence). V shed 5 bases, J shed 5 bases, and the junction held 16 bases outside the gene matches.